Reported below is one TCR beta chain. Treatment: oral pan-JAK inhibitor, 5-10 mg twice daily. Separation by sorting yielded CD4+ and CD8+ T cells from PBMCs. RNA extraction and reverse transcription yielded cDNA as sequencing template. The repertoire was sequenced with immunoSEQ multiplex PCR; TCRdb's copy has only in-frame clones and lacks some. The repertoire has about 270,000 clones, roughly 63% of them found once; the top ten carry about 0.93%. The entry originates in a study of CD8+ T cells in alopecia areata. Study summary: A regimen of oral tofacitinib, 5 to 10 mg twice daily, was given to treated patients.

Material: CD4+ T cells sorted from blood, obtained at week 52, from a patient treated with tofacitinib. The clonotype originates from a human donor with alopecia areata.

DNA of the CDR3: TGTGCCAGCAGCTTCTACGGGGCAGAAGAGACCCAGTACTTC. It yields the protein CASSFYGAEETQYF. V gene TRBV5-4 combines with J gene TRBJ2-5; D might be TRBD1 or TRBD2, each matching 5 bases. This CDR3 is 14 amino acids long. The germline gives CDR1 SGHNT, CDR2 YYREEE (reference sequence). Trimming pared 2 bases from V and 3 bases from J, leaving 11 bases between.